This T cell receptor beta chain was obtained from a study of T cell responses to AZD1222 COVID-19 vaccine. Assay used: immunoSEQ multiplex PCR; TCRdb lists only in-frame clones, some missing. Seen here are more than 95,000 clones, approximately 88% observed once, and the top ten hold under 5%. The trim removed 10 bases at V and 1 base at J, leaving 8 bases unmatched. Germline-derived CDR1 and CDR2 are LGHDT and YNNKEL (reference sequence). There are 14 residues in the CDR3. The sequence was collected from an adult in good health. V and J are TRBV3-1 (or the pseudogene TRBV3-2) and TRBJ2-7; 9 nucleotides line up with TRBD1. The sequencing used peripheral blood, collected on day 0 of AZD1222 vaccination. This CDR3 is CATTPGQGSYEQYF. The CDR3 nucleotides read TGTGCCACCACCCCGGGACAGGGTTCCTACGAGCAGTACTTC.